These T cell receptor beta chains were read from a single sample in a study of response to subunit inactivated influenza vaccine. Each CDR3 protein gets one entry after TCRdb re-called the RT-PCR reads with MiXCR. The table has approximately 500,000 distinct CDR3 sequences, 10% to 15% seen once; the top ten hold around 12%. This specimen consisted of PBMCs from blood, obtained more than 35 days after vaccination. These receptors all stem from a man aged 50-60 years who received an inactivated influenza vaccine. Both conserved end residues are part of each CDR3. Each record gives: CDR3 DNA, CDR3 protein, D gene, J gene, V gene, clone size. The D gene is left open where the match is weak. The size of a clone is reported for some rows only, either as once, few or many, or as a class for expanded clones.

CDR3nt: TGCGCCATCAGCTTTTGGACTAGCGGGCCCTACGAGCAGTACTTC
CDR3aa: CAISFWTSGPYEQYF
d_gene: TRBD2
j_gene: TRBJ2-7
v_gene: TRBV5-1
abundance: -

CDR3nt: TGTGCCAGCAGCCACATAGCGGGAGGGGTCACCGGGGAGCTGTTTTTT
CDR3aa: CASSHIAGGVTGELFF
d_gene: TRBD2
j_gene: TRBJ2-2
v_gene: TRBV4-2
abundance: few

CDR3nt: TGTGCCAGCAGTGACGCGGGAGTACTCACAGATACGCAGTATTTT
CDR3aa: CASSDAGVLTDTQYF
d_gene: TRBD2
j_gene: TRBJ2-3
v_gene: TRBV2
abundance: -

CDR3nt: TGTGCCAGCAGTTACTCGACTTACACCGGGGAGCTGTTTTTT
CDR3aa: CASSYSTYTGELFF
d_gene: -
j_gene: TRBJ2-2
v_gene: TRBV6-5
abundance: -

CDR3nt: TGTGCCAGCAGTTTGATAGCGGGGGTCGGCGGCACCTTC
CDR3aa: CASSLIAGVGGTF
d_gene: -
j_gene: TRBJ1-2
v_gene: TRBV28
abundance: -

CDR3nt: TGTGCCAGCAGCTGGAGTACCGGGGTTATGGACTTC
CDR3aa: CASSWSTGVMDF
d_gene: -
j_gene: TRBJ2-5
v_gene: TRBV7-9
abundance: few

CDR3nt: TGTGCCAGCAGTTACTTGGGCACCGGGGAGCTGTTTTTT
CDR3aa: CASSYLGTGELFF
d_gene: -
j_gene: TRBJ2-2
v_gene: TRBV6-2/TRBV6-3
abundance: -

CDR3nt: TGCGCCAGCAGTGAGGGGAAGGGACGCAATCAGCCCCAGCATTTT
CDR3aa: CASSEGKGRNQPQHF
d_gene: -
j_gene: TRBJ1-5
v_gene: TRBV10-2
abundance: few

CDR3nt: TGCGCCAGCAGCTTGAACACAGGGCAGTTCTACGAGCAGTACTTC
CDR3aa: CASSLNTGQFYEQYF
d_gene: -
j_gene: TRBJ2-7
v_gene: TRBV5-1
abundance: few

CDR3nt: TGCGCCAGCAGCGTTACGGGGACAGGGGATTCAGATACGCAGTATTTT
CDR3aa: CASSVTGTGDSDTQYF
d_gene: TRBD1
j_gene: TRBJ2-3
v_gene: TRBV5-1
abundance: -

CDR3nt: TGTGCCAGCAGCCGAAGTAGACGGACCAACACTGAAGCTTTCTTT
CDR3aa: CASSRSRRTNTEAFF
d_gene: -
j_gene: TRBJ1-1
v_gene: TRBV7-2
abundance: many

CDR3nt: TGTGCCAGCAGCGTGGGACTCACTAGCACAGATACGCAGTATTTT
CDR3aa: CASSVGLTSTDTQYF
d_gene: -
j_gene: TRBJ2-3
v_gene: TRBV5-6
abundance: few

CDR3nt: TGTGCCAGCAGCTTAAGACCCGGGCTCTATGGCTACACCTTC
CDR3aa: CASSLRPGLYGYTF
d_gene: -
j_gene: TRBJ1-2
v_gene: TRBV7-9
abundance: -

CDR3nt: TGTGCCAGCAGCCGGGTTGACGGTCTGATTCTCTACGAGCAGTACTTC
CDR3aa: CASSRVDGLILYEQYF
d_gene: -
j_gene: TRBJ2-7
v_gene: TRBV4-2
abundance: many

CDR3nt: TGTGCCAGCAGCACAACGGACGAAGCTTTCTTT
CDR3aa: CASSTTDEAFF
d_gene: -
j_gene: TRBJ1-1
v_gene: TRBV11-2
abundance: few

CDR3nt: TGCGCCAGCAGCCACGGGACAAAGGAGACCCAGTACTTC
CDR3aa: CASSHGTKETQYF
d_gene: -
j_gene: TRBJ2-5
v_gene: TRBV5-1
abundance: few

CDR3nt: TGTGCCACCACGGGACACCTAAGCCGCGAGCAGTACTTC
CDR3aa: CATTGHLSREQYF
d_gene: -
j_gene: TRBJ2-7
v_gene: TRBV25-1
abundance: few

CDR3nt: TGTGCCACCGGAGGGACAGTATTATTTAGTGGGACAGATACGCAGTATTTT
CDR3aa: CATGGTVLFSGTDTQYF
d_gene: -
j_gene: TRBJ2-3
v_gene: TRBV7-9
abundance: -

CDR3nt: TGCGCCAGCAGCCCGGGGAGGGGACAGTTAATGGGATTAGCCTACGAGCAGTACTTC
CDR3aa: CASSPGRGQLMGLAYEQYF
d_gene: -
j_gene: TRBJ2-7
v_gene: TRBV5-1
abundance: -

CDR3nt: TGTGCCAGCAGATCCCACGGGACAGCAGAAGCTTTCTTT
CDR3aa: CASRSHGTAEAFF
d_gene: TRBD1
j_gene: TRBJ1-1
v_gene: TRBV28
abundance: few

CDR3nt: TGCGCCAGCAGCCAAGATCCGGGGGGGCTACAGACCCAGCATTTT
CDR3aa: CASSQDPGGLQTQHF
d_gene: -
j_gene: TRBJ1-5
v_gene: TRBV4-1
abundance: few

CDR3nt: TGTGCCAGCAGCAATTGGGACAGGGGGCACGAGCAGTACTTC
CDR3aa: CASSNWDRGHEQYF
d_gene: TRBD1
j_gene: TRBJ2-7
v_gene: TRBV12-3/TRBV12-4
abundance: -

CDR3nt: TGTGCCAGCTGGGGGGGCCGAAATTCACCCCTCCACTTT
CDR3aa: CASWGGRNSPLHF
d_gene: -
j_gene: TRBJ1-6
v_gene: TRBV6-1
abundance: few

CDR3nt: TGCAGTGCTGACCCAGGGGATCGGAACACCGGGGAGCTGTTTTTT
CDR3aa: CSADPGDRNTGELFF
d_gene: -
j_gene: TRBJ2-2
v_gene: TRBV20-1
abundance: few

CDR3nt: TGTGCCAGCAGTTACTCTATCCAGGGATTGCGGGAGACCCAGTACTTC
CDR3aa: CASSYSIQGLRETQYF
d_gene: -
j_gene: TRBJ2-5
v_gene: TRBV6-5
abundance: few

CDR3nt: TGTGCCAGCAGTAAACTAGCGGGAGTGACAGATACGCAGTATTTT
CDR3aa: CASSKLAGVTDTQYF
d_gene: TRBD2
j_gene: TRBJ2-3
v_gene: TRBV27
abundance: few

CDR3nt: TGTGCCAGCAGTTTACCGGGTTCAGTCCCCCAGCATTTT
CDR3aa: CASSLPGSVPQHF
d_gene: -
j_gene: TRBJ1-5
v_gene: TRBV28
abundance: -

CDR3nt: TGCAGCGTGCGGGGAATGAACACTGAAGCTTTCTTT
CDR3aa: CSVRGMNTEAFF
d_gene: -
j_gene: TRBJ1-1
v_gene: TRBV29-1
abundance: many

CDR3nt: TGCGCCAGCAGCCATTACATAGACAGGGGGGACACTGAAGCTTTCTTT
CDR3aa: CASSHYIDRGDTEAFF
d_gene: TRBD1
j_gene: TRBJ1-1
v_gene: TRBV5-1
abundance: few

CDR3nt: TGTGCCAGCAGCCAAGTACTAGCCCCCAATGAGCAGTTCTTC
CDR3aa: CASSQVLAPNEQFF
d_gene: -
j_gene: TRBJ2-1
v_gene: TRBV4-2
abundance: few

CDR3nt: TGTGCCAGCACCGGGACTGCACCCTACGAGCAGTACTTC
CDR3aa: CASTGTAPYEQYF
d_gene: -
j_gene: TRBJ2-7
v_gene: TRBV12-3/TRBV12-4
abundance: many

CDR3nt: TGTGCCACCAGTGACGGGCCGTCCTACGAGCAGTACTTC
CDR3aa: CATSDGPSYEQYF
d_gene: -
j_gene: TRBJ2-7
v_gene: TRBV24-1
abundance: few